These 18 T cell receptor beta chains were all obtained from the same sample, sequenced in a study of CD8 T cells in Susac syndrome. With random hexamers, reverse transcription was performed on about 0.5 to 1 ug of RNA. TCRdb recomputed calls from the immunoSEQ multiplex PCR reads with MiXCR, one row per CDR3 protein. The table shows roughly 160,000 distinct CDR3 sequences, with approximately 95% occurring only once. Sequencing used CD4+ T cells from PBMCs. The receptors here all came from a human donor with Susac syndrome.

The sample holds one count of this clonotype. J is TRBJ1-5 and V is TRBV20-1, with TRBD1 as a possible D gene (6 bases). The germline V and J ends were trimmed by 3 bases and 3 bases, with 15 bases remaining between them. CDR1 is DFQATT and CDR2 is SNEGSKA in the germline V gene (reference sequence). The CDR3 covers 15 residues. The CDR3 bases are TGCAGTGCTAGGGTTCCGGACAGTCACAATCAGCCCCAGCATTTT. Protein: CSARVPDSHNQPQHF.

This CDR3 reads CSGEQSSTEAFF. CDR3 nucleotide sequence: TGCAGCGGCGAGCAGAGCAGCACGGAAGCTTTCTTT. The chain joins TRBV29-1 to TRBJ1-1; no clear D gene. CDR3 length equals 12 residues. Trimming removed 7 bases at V and 8 bases at J, with 17 bases between. CDR1 SQVTM and CDR2 ANQGSEA come from the germline V gene.

The chain recombines TRBV20-1 with TRBJ1-2, with D possibly TRBD1 on 6 matching bases. Germline V gene sequence: CDR1 DFQATT, CDR2 SNEGSKA (reference sequence). The V end lost 0 bases, the J end lost 4 bases, and 18 bases lay between the germline ends. The CDR3 contains 16 residues. CDR3 coding DNA: TGCAGTGCTAGAGAATCGGACAGCGTCATTGCCTATGGCTACACCTTC. It specifies CSARESDSVIAYGYTF.

This chain joins TRBV7-9 and TRBJ2-2; TRBD1 agrees at 7 bases. Germline CDR1 reads SEHNR; CDR2 reads FQNEAQ (reference sequence). The V gene end was trimmed by 7 bases and the J gene end by 6 bases; junction bases not matched to a gene: 8. CDR3 size: 14 residues. The CDR3 coding sequence is TGTGCCAGCATCCCGCAGGGGGTCCCCGGGGAGCTGTTTTTT. This gives the protein CASIPQGVPGELFF.

The chain is built from TRBV5-1 and TRBJ1-1, with 7 bases lining up with TRBD1. This CDR3 contains 15 residues. Trimming cost V 4 bases and J 6 bases; bases outside gene matches: 12. Germline V gene data show CDR1 as SGHRS and CDR2 as YFSETQ. The CDR3 reads CASSPYRGAGPEAFF. The CDR3 coding sequence is TGCGCCAGCAGCCCCTACAGGGGAGCAGGCCCTGAAGCTTTCTTT.

This clonotype was counted once. The chain joins TRBV29-1 to TRBJ2-6, with TRBD1 matching over 12 bases. The germline gives CDR1 SQVTM, CDR2 ANQGSEA. The ends lost 3 bases at V and 3 bases at J; junction bases unmatched: 6. This CDR3 is built from 17 residues. The CDR3 loop is CSVEGGQGAYGANVLTF. CDR3 in DNA: TGCAGCGTTGAGGGGGGACAGGGGGCTTATGGGGCCAACGTCCTGACTTTC.

This chain uses TRBV6-1 with TRBJ1-2; weak D call: TRBD1 (6 bases). CDR3 length equals 15 residues. V was cut by 0 bases and J by 4 bases, with 12 bases left in between. Germline loops: CDR1 MNHNS, CDR2 SASEGT. The CDR3 loop is CASSEALVTGYGYTF. In DNA form, the CDR3 reads TGTGCCAGCAGTGAAGCCCTGGTGACAGGCTATGGCTACACCTTC.

V usage is TRBV9 and J usage is TRBJ2-5; tentatively, D is TRBD1 or TRBD2 (6 bases each). This CDR3 is built from 14 residues. Trimming pared 2 bases from V and 4 bases from J, leaving 12 bases between. The germline CDR1 and CDR2 sequences are SGDLS and YYNGEE. The CDR3 DNA sequence: TGTGCCAGCAGCGTGGAGGGACATGGAGAGACCCAGTACTTC. Its translation: CASSVEGHGETQYF.

The rearrangement joins TRBV29-1 to TRBJ1-1; TRBD1 agrees at 12 bases. Looked up from germline, CDR1 is SQVTM and CDR2 is ANQGSEA. The CDR3 spans 15 residues. The V gene end was trimmed by 6 bases and the J gene end by 4 bases; junction bases not matched to a gene: 9. The chain's CDR3 is CSVTGTGGMGTEAFF. CDR3 sequence (DNA): TGCAGCGTCACCGGGACAGGGGGCATGGGCACTGAAGCTTTCTTT.

The J gene is TRBJ2-1, the V gene TRBV29-1; D possibly matches TRBD1 or TRBD2 (6 bases each). V was trimmed by 4 bases and J by 0 bases, leaving 10 bases between them. Germline values: CDR1 SQVTM, CDR2 ANQGSEA. This CDR3 comprises 14 residues. The CDR3 DNA is TGCAGCGTTGGAGGGGGGAGCTCCTACAATGAGCAGTTCTTC. Translation gives CSVGGGSSYNEQFF.

The chain carries TRBV6-2 or TRBV6-3 and TRBJ2-1; 10 bases map to TRBD2. Unmatched junction bases numbered 7, after V lost 8 bases and J lost 9 bases. Germline V gene sequence: CDR1 MNHEY, CDR2 SVGEGT. The CDR3 is 13 residues long. In nucleotides, the CDR3 is TGTGCCAGCGGGGCTAGCGGGGGTGGTGAGCAGTTCTTC. Translating gives CASGASGGGEQFF.

This chain connects TRBV6-5 to TRBJ1-4; 7 positions agree with TRBD1. The CDR3 has 14 amino acids. Unmatched junction bases numbered 9, after V lost 6 bases and J lost 8 bases. Germline loops: CDR1 MNHEY, CDR2 SVGAGI. Written as DNA, the CDR3 is TGTGCCAGCAGGATCGACAGGGTACGAGAAAAACTGTTTTTT. Its translation: CASRIDRVREKLFF.

This clonotype was counted a single time. The J gene is TRBJ1-5, the V gene TRBV5-6; 7 bases line up with TRBD1. Germline CDR1 and CDR2: SGHDT and YYEEEE. V shed 4 bases, J shed 5 bases, and the junction held 6 bases outside the gene matches. The CDR3 is made up of 14 amino acids. CDR3 bases: TGTGCCAGCAGCCGGTACAGGGGATATCAGCCCCAGCATTTT. Protein sequence: CASSRYRGYQPQHF.

This clonotype was found once. CDR3 in DNA: TGTGCCAGCAGCTGGGCGGACACCGGGGAGCTGTTTTTT. This gives the protein CASSWADTGELFF. The chain combines TRBV7-9 with TRBJ2-2; D is uncertain. The length of the CDR3 is 13 residues. With 4 bases removed from V and 3 bases from J, the gap between germline ends came to 6 bases. The germline CDR1 and CDR2 sequences are SEHNR and FQNEAQ (reference sequence).

The chain recombines TRBV15 with TRBJ2-7; 10 nucleotides match TRBD2. V lost 5 bases, J lost 3 bases, and 7 bases stayed unmatched. Germline V gene lookup returns CDR1 LNHNV and CDR2 YYDKDF (reference sequence). The CDR3 sequence is 15 residues long. CDR3 loop: CATSFRLAGVYEQYF. CDR3 sequence (DNA): TGTGCCACCAGCTTCCGGCTAGCGGGAGTCTACGAGCAGTACTTC.

This CDR3 reads CASSKPTYNEQFF. CDR3 coding DNA: TGTGCCAGCAGCAAACCCACTTACAATGAGCAGTTCTTC. The rearrangement uses TRBV21-1 and TRBJ2-1. TRBV21-1 is deemed a pseudogene. CDR3 size: 13 residues.

The chain employs TRBV6-5 and TRBJ1-4; a possible D gene is TRBD1 (6 bases). The germline CDR1 and CDR2 sequences are MNHEY and SVGAGI. V was pared by 4 bases and J by 7 bases, with 10 bases between. The CDR3 consists of 13 residues. For the CDR3, the DNA is TGTGCCAGCAGTTCCGGGACACGTGAAAAACTGTTTTTT. Protein: CASSSGTREKLFF.

The DNA of the CDR3 is TGCAGTGCTAGAGATCCGGGGTCTGGCTACACCTTC. This encodes CSARDPGSGYTF. The genes are TRBV20-1 and TRBJ1-2; no clear D. Trimming took 0 bases from V and 7 from J, leaving 9 bases between them. The CDR3 runs 12 residues. Germline CDR1 DFQATT, CDR2 SNEGSKA (reference sequence).